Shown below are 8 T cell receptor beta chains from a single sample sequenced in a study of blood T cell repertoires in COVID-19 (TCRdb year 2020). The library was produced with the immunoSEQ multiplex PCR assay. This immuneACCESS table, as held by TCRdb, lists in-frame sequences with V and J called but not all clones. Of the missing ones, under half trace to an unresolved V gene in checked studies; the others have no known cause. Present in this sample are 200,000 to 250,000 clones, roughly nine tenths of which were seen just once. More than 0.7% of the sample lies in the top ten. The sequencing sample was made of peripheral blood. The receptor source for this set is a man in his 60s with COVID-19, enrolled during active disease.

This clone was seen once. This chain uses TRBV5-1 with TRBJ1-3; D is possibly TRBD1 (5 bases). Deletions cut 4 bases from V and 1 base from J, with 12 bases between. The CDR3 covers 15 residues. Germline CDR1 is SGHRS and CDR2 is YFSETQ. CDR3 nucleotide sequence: TGCGCCAGCAGCGCAGGGTTTCGGTCTGGAAACACCATATATTTT. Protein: CASSAGFRSGNTIYF. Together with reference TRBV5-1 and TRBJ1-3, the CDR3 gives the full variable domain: KAGVTQTPRYLIKTRGQQVTLSCSPISGHRSVSWYQQTPGQGLQFLFEYFSETQRNKGNFPGRFSGRQFSNSRSEMNVSTLELGDSALYLCASSAGFRSGNTIYFGEGSWLTVV.

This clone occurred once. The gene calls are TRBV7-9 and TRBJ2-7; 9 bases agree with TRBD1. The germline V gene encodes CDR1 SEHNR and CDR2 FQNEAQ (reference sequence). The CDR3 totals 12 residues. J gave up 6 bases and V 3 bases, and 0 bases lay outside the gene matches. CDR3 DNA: TGTGCCAGCAGCTTGACAGGGGGCGAGCAGTACTTC. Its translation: CASSLTGGEQYF.

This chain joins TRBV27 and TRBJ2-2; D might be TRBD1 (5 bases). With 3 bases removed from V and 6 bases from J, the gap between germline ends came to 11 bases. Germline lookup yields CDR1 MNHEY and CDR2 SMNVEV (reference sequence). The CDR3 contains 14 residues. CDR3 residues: CASSFAGWAGELFF. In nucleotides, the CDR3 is TGTGCCAGCAGTTTTGCAGGGTGGGCCGGGGAGCTGTTTTTT.

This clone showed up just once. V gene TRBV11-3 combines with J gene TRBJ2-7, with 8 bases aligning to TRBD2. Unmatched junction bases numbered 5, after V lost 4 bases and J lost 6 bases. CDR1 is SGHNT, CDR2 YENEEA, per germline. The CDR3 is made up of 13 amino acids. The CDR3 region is CASSSGGTAEQYF. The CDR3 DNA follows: TGTGCCAGCAGCTCGGGGGGGACGGCCGAGCAGTACTTC. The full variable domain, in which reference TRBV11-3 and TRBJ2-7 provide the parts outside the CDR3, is EAGVVQSPRYKIIEKKQPVAFWCNPISGHNTLYWYLQNLGQGPELLIRYENEEAVDDSQLPKDRFSAERLKGVDSTLKIQPAELGDSAVYLCASSSGGTAEQYFGPGTRLTVT.

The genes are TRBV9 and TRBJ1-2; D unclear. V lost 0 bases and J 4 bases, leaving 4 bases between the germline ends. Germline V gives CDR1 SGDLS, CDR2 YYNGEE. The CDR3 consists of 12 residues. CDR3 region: CASSVVAYGYTF. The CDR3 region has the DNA TGTGCCAGCAGCGTAGTGGCCTATGGCTACACCTTC.

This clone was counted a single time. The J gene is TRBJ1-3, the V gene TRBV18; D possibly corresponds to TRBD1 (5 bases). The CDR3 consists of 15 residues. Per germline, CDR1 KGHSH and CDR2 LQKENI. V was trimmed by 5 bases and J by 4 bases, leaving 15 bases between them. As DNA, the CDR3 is TGTGCCAGCTCATCAGGGATTCTGGCGGGAAACACCATATATTTT. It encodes CASSSGILAGNTIYF. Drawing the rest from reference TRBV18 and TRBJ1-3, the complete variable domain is NAGVMQNPRHLVRRRGQEARLRCSPMKGHSHVYWYRQLPEEGLKFMVYLQKENIIDESGMPKERFSAEFPKEGPSILRIQQVVRGDSAAYFCASSSGILAGNTIYFGEGSWLTVV.

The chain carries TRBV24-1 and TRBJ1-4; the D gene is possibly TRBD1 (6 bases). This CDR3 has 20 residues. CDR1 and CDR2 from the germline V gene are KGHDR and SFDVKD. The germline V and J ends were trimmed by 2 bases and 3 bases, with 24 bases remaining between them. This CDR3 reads CATSDYSPGGAGQPNEKLFF. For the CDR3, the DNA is TGTGCCACCAGTGATTACTCCCCTGGGGGGGCAGGGCAACCTAATGAAAAACTGTTTTTT.

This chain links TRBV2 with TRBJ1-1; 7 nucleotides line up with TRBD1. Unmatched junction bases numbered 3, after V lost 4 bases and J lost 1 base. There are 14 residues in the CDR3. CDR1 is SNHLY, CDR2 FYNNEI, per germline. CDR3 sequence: CASSVDRANTEAFF. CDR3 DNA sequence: TGTGCCAGCAGTGTAGACAGGGCGAACACTGAAGCTTTCTTT.